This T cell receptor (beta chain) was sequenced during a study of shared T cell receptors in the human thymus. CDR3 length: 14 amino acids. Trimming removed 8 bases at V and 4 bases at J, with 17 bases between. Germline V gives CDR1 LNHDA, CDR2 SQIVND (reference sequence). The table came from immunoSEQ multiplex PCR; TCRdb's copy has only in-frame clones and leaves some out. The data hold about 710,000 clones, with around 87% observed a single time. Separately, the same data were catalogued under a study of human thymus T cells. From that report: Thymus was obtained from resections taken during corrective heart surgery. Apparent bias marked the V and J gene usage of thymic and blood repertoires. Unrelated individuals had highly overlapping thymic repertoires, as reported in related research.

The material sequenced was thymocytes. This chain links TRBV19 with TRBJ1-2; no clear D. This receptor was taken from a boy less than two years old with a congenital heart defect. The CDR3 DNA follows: TGTGCCAGTTTACCCGGACCGACTATCTATGGCTACACCTTC. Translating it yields CASLPGPTIYGYTF.